This TCR beta chain stems from a study of OX40 agonist ivuxolimab in advanced cancers. Per germline, CDR1 SGHAT and CDR2 FQNNGV. The CDR3 runs 13 residues. The V gene lost 5 bases and the J gene lost 3 bases, with 11 bases spanning the gap. Sampling times: baseline, cycle 4 day 1, cycle 7 day 1. Measured with immunoSEQ multiplex PCR; TCRdb has only the in-frame clones, and not every one. The data show 26,000 or so clones, around nine tenths seen once. The chain employs TRBV11-2 and TRBJ2-7; D not resolved. Specimen: CD4+ or CD8+ T cells sorted from blood, collected in a trial of the OX40 agonist ivuxolimab. This receptor was taken from an adult with an advanced solid tumor such as melanoma, head and neck, liver or kidney cancer. The CDR3 region is CASSPGSFYEQYF. The CDR3 DNA reads TGTGCCAGCAGCCCTGGGTCCTTCTACGAGCAGTACTTC.